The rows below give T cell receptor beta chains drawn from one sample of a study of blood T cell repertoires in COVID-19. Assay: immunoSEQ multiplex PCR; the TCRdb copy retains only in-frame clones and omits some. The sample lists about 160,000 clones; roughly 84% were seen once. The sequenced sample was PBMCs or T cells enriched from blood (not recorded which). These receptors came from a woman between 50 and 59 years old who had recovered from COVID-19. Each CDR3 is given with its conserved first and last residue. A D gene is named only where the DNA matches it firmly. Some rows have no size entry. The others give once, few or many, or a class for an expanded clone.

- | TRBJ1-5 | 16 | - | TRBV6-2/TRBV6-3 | TGTGCCAGCAGTTACTTGGGGACTGTGGGCAATCAGCCCCAGCATTTT | CASSYLGTVGNQPQHF
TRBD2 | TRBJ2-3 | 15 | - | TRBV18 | TGTGCCAGCTCAAGTAGCGGGACCCCCACAGATACGCAGTATTTT | CASSSSGTPTDTQYF
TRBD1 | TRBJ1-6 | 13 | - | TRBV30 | TGTGCCTGGAGTACGGGACAGGGCTCACCCCTCCACTTT | CAWSTGQGSPLHF
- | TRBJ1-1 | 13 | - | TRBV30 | TGTGCCTGGAGTACCGGGGAGAACACTGAAGCTTTCTTT | CAWSTGENTEAFF
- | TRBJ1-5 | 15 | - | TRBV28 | TGTGCCAGTGAATTAGAGGGCGGAGGCAATCAGCCCCAGCATTTT | CASELEGGGNQPQHF
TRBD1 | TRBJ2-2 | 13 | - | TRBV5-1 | TGCGCCAGCAGCTACGGGACAGCCGGGGAGCTGTTTTTT | CASSYGTAGELFF
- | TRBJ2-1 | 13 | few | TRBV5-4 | TGTGCCAGCAGCCCCAGATCCTACAATGAGCAGTTCTTC | CASSPRSYNEQFF
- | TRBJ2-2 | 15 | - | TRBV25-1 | TGTGCCAGCAGTCCTAGCGGAAGGGGGGCCGGGGAGCTGTTTTTT | CASSPSGRGAGELFF
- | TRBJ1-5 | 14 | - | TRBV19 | TGTGCCAGTAGTATAGATCGTAGCAATCAGCCCCAGCATTTT | CASSIDRSNQPQHF
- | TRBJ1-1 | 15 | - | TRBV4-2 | TGTGCCAGCAGACCCGGACAGCCCGGCTGGACTGAAGCTTTCTTT | CASRPGQPGWTEAFF
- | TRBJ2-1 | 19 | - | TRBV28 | TGTGCCAGCAGTCCCCCCGCCACACCCCACAGGTTCACGTTCAATGAGCAGTTCTTC | CASSPPATPHRFTFNEQFF
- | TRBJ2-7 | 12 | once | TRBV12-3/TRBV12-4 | TGTGCCACCCGAACAGACACCCACGAGCAGTACTTC | CATRTDTHEQYF
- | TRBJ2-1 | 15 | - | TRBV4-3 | TGCGCCAGCAGCCAAGACCATAAGGGGTTGAATGAGCAGTTCTTC | CASSQDHKGLNEQFF
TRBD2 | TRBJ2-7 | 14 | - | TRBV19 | TGTGCCAGTAGTCCCACTAGCGGGACACACGAGCAGTACTTC | CASSPTSGTHEQYF
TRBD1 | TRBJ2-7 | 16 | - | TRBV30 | TGTGCCTGGAGTCCACCGCCGGGACAGGGGGCCTACGAGCAGTACTTC | CAWSPPPGQGAYEQYF
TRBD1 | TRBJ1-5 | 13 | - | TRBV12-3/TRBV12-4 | TGTGCCAGCAGTAGGTCGGACAGGACCCTCCAGCATTTT | CASSRSDRTLQHF
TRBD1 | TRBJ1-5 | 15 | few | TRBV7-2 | TGTGCCAGCAGTAACTGGACAGGGTTAAATCAGCCCCAGCATTTT | CASSNWTGLNQPQHF
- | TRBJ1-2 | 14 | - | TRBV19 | TGTGCCAGTAGTATAGACCTGGACACCTCGCGCTACACCTTC | CASSIDLDTSRYTF
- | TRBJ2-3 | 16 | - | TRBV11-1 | TGTGCCAGCAGCCGTTTGGTGGGAGGAATCACAGATACGCAGTATTTT | CASSRLVGGITDTQYF
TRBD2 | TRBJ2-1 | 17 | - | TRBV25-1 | TGTGCCAGCAGTGAGGCGGGAGCAAGGCTATCCTACAATGAGCAGTTCTTC | CASSEAGARLSYNEQFF
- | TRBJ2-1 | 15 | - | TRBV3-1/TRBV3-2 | TGTGCCAGCAGCCAAACGTGGGAGAGTCGAAATGAGCAGTTCTTC | CASSQTWESRNEQFF
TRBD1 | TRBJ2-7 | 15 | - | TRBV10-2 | TGCGCCAGCAGCGACCGGGACAGGGACACCTACGAGCAGTACTTC | CASSDRDRDTYEQYF
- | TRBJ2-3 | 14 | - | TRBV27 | TGTGCCAGCAGTTTCCGGGATACCACAGATACGCAGTATTTT | CASSFRDTTDTQYF
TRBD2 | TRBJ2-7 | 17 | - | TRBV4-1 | TGCGCCAGCAGCCAAGTTCCGGGGACTAGACGTGGGAACGAGCAGTACTTC | CASSQVPGTRRGNEQYF
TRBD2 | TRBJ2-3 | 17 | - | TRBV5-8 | TGTGCCAGCAGCTCTCTCCAGACTAGCGGGGTGGCAGATACGCAGTATTTT | CASSSLQTSGVADTQYF
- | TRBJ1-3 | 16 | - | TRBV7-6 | TGTGCCAGCAGCCCCCGGGCGGCGGGCAGTGGAAACACCATATATTTT | CASSPRAAGSGNTIYF
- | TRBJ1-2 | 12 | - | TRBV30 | TGTGCCTGGAGTAAACGGGGCTATGGCTACACCTTC | CAWSKRGYGYTF
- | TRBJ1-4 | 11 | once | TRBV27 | TGTGCCAGCGGGAGATCTGGAAAACTGTTTTTT | CASGRSGKLFF
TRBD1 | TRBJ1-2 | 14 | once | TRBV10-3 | TGTGCCATCACCGGAAGGACAGGTGATTATGGCTACACCTTC | CAITGRTGDYGYTF
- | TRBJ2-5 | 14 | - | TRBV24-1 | TGTGCCACCAGTGACGGCCAGGTGGGCGAGACCCAGTACTTC | CATSDGQVGETQYF
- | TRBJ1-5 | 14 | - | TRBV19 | TGTGCCAGTAGTATACAGGGGAGTGCTCAGCCCCAGCATTTT | CASSIQGSAQPQHF
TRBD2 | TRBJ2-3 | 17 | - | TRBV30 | TGTGCCTGGAGACTAGCGGGAGGTCCTCCTTTCACAGATACGCAGTATTTT | CAWRLAGGPPFTDTQYF
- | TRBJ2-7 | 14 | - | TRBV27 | TGTGCCAGCAGTTCCCAGGGAAGCTCCTACGAGCAGTACTTC | CASSSQGSSYEQYF
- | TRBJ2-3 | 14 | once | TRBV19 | TGTGCCACTCAAGATACCTCCTACACAGATACGCAGTATTTT | CATQDTSYTDTQYF
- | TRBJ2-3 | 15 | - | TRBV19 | TGTGCCAGTAGTCCTAGCGATCTGGGCACAGATACGCAGTATTTT | CASSPSDLGTDTQYF
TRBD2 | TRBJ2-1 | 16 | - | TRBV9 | TGTGCCAGCAGCCCTTGGACTAGCCGCTCCTACAATGAGCAGTTCTTC | CASSPWTSRSYNEQFF
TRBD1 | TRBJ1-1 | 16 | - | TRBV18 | TGTGCCAGCTCACCATGGACAGGGGTGGTCGGCACTGAAGCTTTCTTT | CASSPWTGVVGTEAFF
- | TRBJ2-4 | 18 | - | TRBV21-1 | TGTGCCAGCACCCAAAGGACTAGCGGGAGTGAAAGCAAAAACATTCAGTACTTC | CASTQRTSGSESKNIQYF
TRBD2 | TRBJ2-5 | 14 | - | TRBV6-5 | TGTGCCAGCAGTCCTCCGGGACTAGTCCGGACCCAGTACTTC | CASSPPGLVRTQYF
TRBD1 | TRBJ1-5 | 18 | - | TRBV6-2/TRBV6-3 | TGTGCCAGCAGTTACTCGCGACAGGGGCCAAATAGCAATCAGCCCCAGCATTTT | CASSYSRQGPNSNQPQHF
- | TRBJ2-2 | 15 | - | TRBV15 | TGTGCCACCAGCAGAGTAACAGGGAACACCGGGGAGCTGTTTTTT | CATSRVTGNTGELFF
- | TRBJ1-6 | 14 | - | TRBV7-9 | TGTGCCAGCAGAGCCACAGGGAGCAATTCACCCCTCCACTTT | CASRATGSNSPLHF
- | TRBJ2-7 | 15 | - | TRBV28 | TGTGCCAGCAGTTTATCGGAGAGGGCCAGGGACAAGCAGTACTTC | CASSLSERARDKQYF
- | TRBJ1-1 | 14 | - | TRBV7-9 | TGTGCCAGCAACAACAGGGTAGTGAACACTGAAGCTTTCTTT | CASNNRVVNTEAFF
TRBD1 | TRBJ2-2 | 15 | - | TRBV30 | TGTGCCTACGACCCCACCCGACAGGGGACCGGGGAGCTGTTTTTT | CAYDPTRQGTGELFF
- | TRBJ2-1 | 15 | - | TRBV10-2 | TGCGCCAGCAGTGAGCCAGCGGAGTCCTACAATGAGCAGTTCTTC | CASSEPAESYNEQFF
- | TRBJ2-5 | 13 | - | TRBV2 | TGTGCCAGCAGTGGGGACTCGAGAGAGACCCAGTACTTC | CASSGDSRETQYF